This is a list of T cell receptor beta chains from one sample in a study of cytomegalovirus exposure and HLA in healthy donors. Assay used: immunoSEQ multiplex PCR; TCRdb lists only in-frame clones, some missing. Of approximately 98,000 clones in the sample, approximately 85% were seen once. Sequencing used PBMCs. These receptors were collected from a woman aged 18-29 years in good health and CMV-seronegative. CDR3s include the opening cysteine and the closing phenylalanine or tryptophan. A D gene is named only where the DNA matches it firmly. Clone size, where shown, is once, few, many, or a class for clones that have expanded.

j_call d_call clone_size v_call cdr3_nt cdr3_aa
TRBJ1-6 TRBD1 - TRBV27 TGTGCCAGCAGTTTGACAGGGGCCAATAATTCACCCCTCCACTTT CASSLTGANNSPLHF
TRBJ1-1 TRBD1 - TRBV7-9 TGTGCCAGCAGCGACAGGGGGTCTGCCACTGAAGCTTTCTTT CASSDRGSATEAFF
TRBJ1-1 TRBD1 - TRBV4-1 TGCGCCAGCAGCCAAGACAGGGGGTACACTGAAGCTTTCTTT CASSQDRGYTEAFF
TRBJ1-3 - once TRBV12-2 TGTGCGCTCGGGGGTCCTAGTCTATGCCCCTTCTCTGGAAACACCATATATTTT CALGGPSLCPFSGNTIYF
TRBJ1-1 - - TRBV7-3 TGTGCCAGCAGCTTAACGGGGGGTGAAGCTTTCTTT CASSLTGGEAFF
TRBJ2-1 TRBD2 - TRBV5-4 TGTGCCAGCAGGGGAACTAGCGGCAATGAGCAGTTCTTC CASRGTSGNEQFF
TRBJ2-7 - few TRBV11-2 TGTGCCAGCAGCTTTAGGCAGGGTTCCTACGAGCAGTACTTC CASSFRQGSYEQYF
TRBJ1-2 TRBD1 - TRBV5-1 TGCGCCAGCAGCTATACAGGGGTGGACTATGGCTACACCTTC CASSYTGVDYGYTF
TRBJ1-2 - - TRBV27 TGTGCCAGCAGTTTATCGGCAGGTTATTCATCCTATGGCTACACCTTC CASSLSAGYSSYGYTF
TRBJ1-1 TRBD1 once TRBV9 TGTGCCAGCAGCGAGACAGGGCACTCTGAAGCTTTCTTT CASSETGHSEAFF
TRBJ2-3 - - TRBV27 TGTGCCAGCAGTTTCTCCCGCACAGATACGCAGTATTTT CASSFSRTDTQYF
TRBJ2-7 TRBD1 once TRBV6-5 TGTGCCAGCAGTTACACTGGGACAGGGGTATATGAGCAGTACTTC CASSYTGTGVYEQYF
TRBJ2-3 - - TRBV2 TGTGCCAGCAGCCAACAGAACAGGGAGACGCAGTATTTT CASSQQNRETQYF
TRBJ2-7 TRBD2 - TRBV11-2 TGTGCCAGTAAAGGACTAGCGGGGACCGCCTACGAGCAGTACTTC CASKGLAGTAYEQYF
TRBJ2-1 - - TRBV4-2 TGTGCCAGCAGCCAAGATCCGGGCAATGAGCAGTTCTTC CASSQDPGNEQFF
TRBJ1-1 - many TRBV9 TGTGCCAGCAGCCCCTCCGGGGGGGCGACGGCTGAAGCTTTCTTT CASSPSGGATAEAFF
TRBJ2-2 - - TRBV7-9 TGTGCCAGCAGCTTTTTCCAAAACACCGGGGAGCTGTTTTTT CASSFFQNTGELFF
TRBJ2-3 - - TRBV6-6 TGTGCCAGCAGGGCCCCGGATACGCAGTATTTT CASRAPDTQYF
TRBJ1-2 - - TRBV9 TGTGCCAGCAGCGTAGGGGAGAGACAGGCTTCGTCTGGCTACACCTTC CASSVGERQASSGYTF
TRBJ2-3 - - TRBV7-2 TGTGCCAGCAGCTTCGAGGGGGGGATGACAGATACGCAGTATTTT CASSFEGGMTDTQYF
TRBJ2-7 TRBD1 - TRBV28 TGTGCCAGCAGTCCCCAGGGACAGGGGTTTATCGACGAGCAGTACTTC CASSPQGQGFIDEQYF
TRBJ2-1 TRBD1 - TRBV9 TGTGCCAGCAGCACACGACAGGGAACGAATGAGCAGTTCTTC CASSTRQGTNEQFF
TRBJ1-1 - - TRBV28 TGTGCCAGCAGTTTGGACAAGAACACTGAAGCTTTCTTT CASSLDKNTEAFF
TRBJ2-7 - once TRBV9 TGTGCCAGCAGCGACGGTCTCTCCTACGAGCAGTACTTC CASSDGLSYEQYF
TRBJ1-1 - - TRBV11-2 TGTGCCAGCAGCTTCCAGGACAAGAACACTGAAGCTTTCTTT CASSFQDKNTEAFF